The clone carrying this T cell receptor beta chain occurred a few times. Its specificity is not known. PCR amplification relied on 60 Vbeta primers (plus 13 Jbeta primers). The repertoire was sequenced with immunoSEQ multiplex PCR; TCRdb's copy has only in-frame clones and lacks some. This sample carries roughly 82,000 clones, roughly 72% of them seen once, and the ten largest clones take roughly 6.2%. This sample was included in a study of cytomegalovirus exposure and HLA in healthy donors. Study-level background: Caucasian-associated ancestry cluster membership applied to less than 85% of around 400 genotyped donors. Overall study results and limits: In vitro assays verified that three CMV-associated chains recognized CMV antigens specifically. The authors listed 164 TCR beta chains as cytomegalovirus-associated.

Per the germline V gene, CDR1 is MGHDK and CDR2 is SYGVNS. V was trimmed by 7 bases and J by 4 bases, leaving 10 bases between them. The CDR3 runs 12 residues. Sequencing was done on a sample of PBMCs. The chain couples TRBV25-1 to TRBJ1-1; no definite D call. This receptor was identified in a woman aged 45-60 years in good health and CMV-seropositive. The CDR3 region has the DNA TGTGCCAGCACTAGTCGAGGCACTGAAGCTTTCTTT. This encodes CASTSRGTEAFF.